This T cell receptor beta chain was found in a study of blood T cell repertoires in COVID-19. About the research overall: Specimens from acute and convalescent COVID-19 originated in the United States, Italy and Spain.

Profiled with immunoSEQ multiplex PCR; TCRdb holds only in-frame clones, not every one. The data contain 200,000 or so clones, roughly 80% of them singletons. Germline assignment: CDR1 SGHRS and CDR2 YFSETQ. Germline trimming cut 1 base from V and 0 bases from J; bases unmatched to any gene: 3. This CDR3 comprises 18 residues. In its sample, this clone was seen a few times. Source material: peripheral blood. This TCR came from a man in his sixties with active or convalescent COVID-19. The rearrangement joins TRBV5-1 to TRBJ2-6, with 11 bases fitting TRBD1. The CDR3 coding sequence is TGCGCCAGCAGCTTGAAGGGGACAGGGGGCTCTGGGGCCAACGTCCTGACTTTC. This sequence encodes CASSLKGTGGSGANVLTF.